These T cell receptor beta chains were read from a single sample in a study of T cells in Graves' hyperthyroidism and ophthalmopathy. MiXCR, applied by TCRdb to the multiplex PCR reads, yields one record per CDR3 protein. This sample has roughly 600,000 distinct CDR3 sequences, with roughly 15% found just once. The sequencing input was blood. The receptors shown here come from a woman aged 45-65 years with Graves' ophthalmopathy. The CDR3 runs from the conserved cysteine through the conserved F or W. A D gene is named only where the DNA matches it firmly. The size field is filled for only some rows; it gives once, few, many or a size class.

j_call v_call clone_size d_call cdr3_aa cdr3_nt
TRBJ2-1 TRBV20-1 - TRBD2 CSARLAGASNEQFF TGCAGTGCTAGACTAGCGGGTGCCTCCAATGAGCAGTTCTTC
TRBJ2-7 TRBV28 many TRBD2 CASSSLGLAGIPYEQYF TGTGCCAGCAGTTCACTGGGACTAGCGGGCATACCCTACGAGCAGTACTTC
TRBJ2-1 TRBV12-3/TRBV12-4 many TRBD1 CASSLLDRGLNEQFF TGTGCCAGCAGTTTACTGGACAGGGGGTTGAATGAGCAGTTCTTC
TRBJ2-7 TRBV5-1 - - CASSLDWEEQYF TGCGCCAGCAGCTTGGATTGGGAGGAGCAGTACTTC
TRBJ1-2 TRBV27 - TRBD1 CASSPRQGDIYGYTF TGTGCCAGCAGTCCGCGACAGGGGGATATCTATGGCTACACCTTC
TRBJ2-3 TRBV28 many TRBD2 CASSELAGVDTQYF TGTGCCAGCAGTGAACTAGCGGGAGTAGATACGCAGTATTTT
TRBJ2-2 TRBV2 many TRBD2 CASSGQASGNTGELFF TGTGCCAGCAGTGGGCAGGCTAGCGGGAACACCGGGGAGCTGTTTTTT
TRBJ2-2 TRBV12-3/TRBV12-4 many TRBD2 CASSFELAEDTGELFF TGTGCCAGCAGTTTTGAGCTAGCGGAGGACACCGGGGAGCTGTTTTTT
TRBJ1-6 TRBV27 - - CASSPQGTTNNSPLHF TGTGCCAGCAGTCCCCAGGGGACCACGAATAATTCACCCCTCCACTTT
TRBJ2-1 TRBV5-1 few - CASSLSIFGNEQFF TGCGCCAGCAGCTTGAGCATCTTCGGCAATGAGCAGTTCTTC
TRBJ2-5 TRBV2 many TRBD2 CASSRTSGEYQETQYF TGTGCCAGCAGCCGGACTAGCGGGGAGTACCAAGAGACCCAGTACTTC
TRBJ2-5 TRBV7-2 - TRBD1 CASSSGQVRETQYF TGTGCCAGCAGCTCAGGACAGGTCCGGGAGACCCAGTACTTC
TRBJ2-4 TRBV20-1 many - CSARGVSGKNIQYF TGCAGTGCGAGGGGGGTGTCGGGCAAAAACATTCAGTACTTC
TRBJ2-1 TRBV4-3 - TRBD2 CASSQTSGILYNEQFF TGCGCCAGCAGCCAAACTAGCGGGATCCTCTACAATGAGCAGTTCTTC
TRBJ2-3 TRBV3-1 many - CASSQLGARTDTQYF TGTGCCAGCAGCCAATTGGGGGCCCGCACAGATACGCAGTATTTT
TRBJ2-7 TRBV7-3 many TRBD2 CASSPSGALSYEQYF TGTGCCAGCAGTCCTAGCGGGGCACTCTCCTACGAGCAGTACTTC
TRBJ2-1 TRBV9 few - CASSVPDNNEQFF TGTGCCAGCAGCGTTCCCGATAACAATGAGCAGTTCTTC
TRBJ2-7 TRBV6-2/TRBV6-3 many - CASSYSGKVSRVEQYF TGTGCCAGCAGTTACTCCGGGAAAGTTAGCCGCGTCGAGCAGTACTTC
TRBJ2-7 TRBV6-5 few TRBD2 CASSYSWEGPYEQYF TGTGCCAGCAGTTACTCATGGGAGGGCCCCTACGAGCAGTACTTC